Listed below are T cell receptor beta chains from one sample, sequenced in a study of cytomegalovirus exposure and HLA in healthy donors. The data were produced by immunoSEQ multiplex PCR, yet TCRdb's version contains in-frame clones alone and is incomplete. This sample yields about 240,000 clones, of which around 88% are seen a single time; 1% to 1.5% belongs to the top ten. Sequenced: PBMCs. The receptors were gathered from a woman aged 25 to 39 in good health and CMV-seropositive. Each CDR3 is given with its conserved first and last residue. Fields, in order: V gene, clone size, J gene, D gene, CDR3 DNA, CDR3 protein. A D gene is named only where the DNA matches it firmly. Size is omitted from some rows. Given values are once, few, many or a class for expanded clones.

TRBV2	.	TRBJ2-1	.	TGTGCCAGCAGTGACGTAGCGAATTCCTACAATGAGCAGTTCTTC	CASSDVANSYNEQFF
TRBV2	.	TRBJ1-4	TRBD1	TGTGCCAGCAGTGGGGGACAGGTCGGTGAAAAACTGTTTTTT	CASSGGQVGEKLFF
TRBV13	.	TRBJ2-1	TRBD2	TGTGCCAGCAGCTTCTCGACTAGCGCGTACAATGAGCAGTTCTTC	CASSFSTSAYNEQFF
TRBV5-1	.	TRBJ1-1	TRBD1	TGCGCCAGCAGCTTGTTGACAGGGGTGAACACTGAAGCTTTCTTT	CASSLLTGVNTEAFF
TRBV13	.	TRBJ2-5	TRBD2	TGTGCCAGCAGCTCTGGACTAGCAGATACGAGCCAAGAGACCCAGTACTTC	CASSSGLADTSQETQYF
TRBV6-1	once	TRBJ2-3	.	TGTGCCAGCAGTGACGCTAGCCCCACAGATACGCAGTATTTT	CASSDASPTDTQYF
TRBV5-1	.	TRBJ2-3	.	TGCGCCAGCAGCTTTACACAGGGAAGCACAGATACGCAGTATTTT	CASSFTQGSTDTQYF
TRBV5-5	few	TRBJ2-7	.	TGTGCCAGCAGCTTACAGGGCTACGAGCAGTACTTC	CASSLQGYEQYF
TRBV19	.	TRBJ1-5	.	TGTGCCAGTAGTATAGGGGTCGGGCAGCCCCAGCATTTT	CASSIGVGQPQHF
TRBV11-2	few	TRBJ2-3	.	TGTGCCAGCAGCTTAGATTCGCGACAGGCTGTTACAGATACGCAGTATTTT	CASSLDSRQAVTDTQYF
TRBV11-3	many	TRBJ2-7	.	TGTGCCAGCAGCTTAGAAAAGGGGTTGGGCTCCTACGAGCAGTACTTC	CASSLEKGLGSYEQYF
TRBV19	once	TRBJ2-2	.	TGTGCCAGTAAGCTACGGGAGAGGGCCGGGGAGCTGTTTTTT	CASKLRERAGELFF
TRBV6-1	once	TRBJ1-4	.	TGTGCCAGCAGTGGGGTTCGGGGGGGTGACATCTATGCAACTAATGAAAAACTGTTTTTT	CASSGVRGGDIYATNEKLFF
TRBV28	few	TRBJ2-7	TRBD1	TGTGCCAGCAGAGAAGGGACAGGGATTTCCTACGAGCAGTACTTC	CASREGTGISYEQYF
TRBV28	few	TRBJ1-1	TRBD1	TGTGCCAGCAGTTTTTCGGACAGGGGAACTGAAGCTTTCTTT	CASSFSDRGTEAFF
TRBV18	.	TRBJ2-1	TRBD2	TGTGCCAGCTCACCTTTAGCGGGAGCGGACAATGAGCAGTTCTTC	CASSPLAGADNEQFF
TRBV7-6	.	TRBJ2-5	.	TGTGCCAGCAGCTTAGCGCCCCTAACCCAAGAGACCCAGTACTTC	CASSLAPLTQETQYF
TRBV7-9	.	TRBJ2-7	TRBD1	TGTGCCAGCATTTACTCTGGGGCAGGGGGCTCCTACGAGCAGTACTTC	CASIYSGAGGSYEQYF
TRBV2	.	TRBJ2-7	.	TGTGCCAGCAGTGAAGCGAAACAGGGCGCCTACGAGCAGTACTTC	CASSEAKQGAYEQYF
TRBV5-1	.	TRBJ2-5	.	TGCGCCAGCAGCCCCACCCGGCAAGAGACCCAGTACTTC	CASSPTRQETQYF
TRBV10-2	.	TRBJ2-7	.	TGCGCCAGCAGTGAGCCGAGAAACGGGACCTACGAGCAGTACTTC	CASSEPRNGTYEQYF
TRBV27	few	TRBJ2-3	.	TGTGCCAGCAGCTCTAGAAGTACGCAGTATTTT	CASSSRSTQYF
TRBV30	.	TRBJ2-7	TRBD1	TGTGCCTGGAGTAGGGGTGGGACAGGGTTTCGCGAGCAGTACTTC	CAWSRGGTGFREQYF
TRBV27	.	TRBJ2-7	TRBD1	TGTGCCAGCAGTCGAGAGACAGGGATCGAGCAGTACTTC	CASSRETGIEQYF
TRBV2	.	TRBJ2-5	TRBD1	TGTGCCAGCAGAGAGGGACAGCCGAGCCAAGAGACCCAGTACTTC	CASREGQPSQETQYF
TRBV10-2	.	TRBJ1-1	.	TGCGCCAGCAGTTTTCCCCAGGGGAACACTGAAGCTTTCTTT	CASSFPQGNTEAFF
TRBV28	once	TRBJ2-7	.	TGTGCCAGCAGTTTGTCACCGGGACTCCGGGAGCAGTACTTC	CASSLSPGLREQYF
TRBV9	.	TRBJ1-1	.	TGTGCCAGCAGCGTAGGCGACACTGAAGCTTTCTTT	CASSVGDTEAFF
TRBV6-1	.	TRBJ2-1	TRBD2	TGTGCCAGCAGTGACCGGCCCACTTCTAGCGGGAGCCTCAGTGAGCAGTTCTTC	CASSDRPTSSGSLSEQFF